This record covers a single T cell receptor (beta chain). This sample is part of a study of shared clonotypes between healthy human individuals. Measured with immunoSEQ multiplex PCR; TCRdb has only the in-frame clones, and not every one. The sample shows 2.3 million or so clones, just over 90% of them seen only once. V lost 4 bases to trimming and J lost 0 bases; unmatched junction nucleotides: 5. The CDR3 runs 16 residues. Germline V gene data show CDR1 as SGHRS and CDR2 as YFSETQ. Sample: naive CD4+ T cells from PBMCs. The sample's subset: CD45RA+ positively selected. The receptor was derived from a man between 18 and 29 years old in good health. Some clones in this sample may be carry-over from other donors' samples. This chain links TRBV5-1 with TRBJ2-2; 8 bases map to TRBD1. The CDR3 sequence is CASSPNRGTNTGELFF. CDR3 nucleotide sequence: TGCGCCAGCAGCCCGAACAGGGGGACGAACACCGGGGAGCTGTTTTTT.